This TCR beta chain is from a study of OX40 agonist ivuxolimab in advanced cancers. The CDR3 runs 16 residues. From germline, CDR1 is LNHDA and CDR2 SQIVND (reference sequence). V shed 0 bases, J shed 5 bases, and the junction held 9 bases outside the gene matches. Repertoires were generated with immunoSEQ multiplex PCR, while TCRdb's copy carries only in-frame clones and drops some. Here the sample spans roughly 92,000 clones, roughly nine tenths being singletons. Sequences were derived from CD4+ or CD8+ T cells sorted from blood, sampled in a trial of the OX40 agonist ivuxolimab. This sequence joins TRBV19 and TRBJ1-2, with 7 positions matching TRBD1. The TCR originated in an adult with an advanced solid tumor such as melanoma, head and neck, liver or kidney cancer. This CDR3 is CASSIDQGGPSYGYTF. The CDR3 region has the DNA TGTGCCAGTAGTATAGATCAGGGGGGCCCTTCTTATGGCTACACCTTC.